This entry features one T cell receptor (beta chain) sequence. This sample is drawn from a study of blood T cell repertoires in COVID-19. Study details: T cells, B-cell-depleted T cells, or PBMCs supplied cDNA or gDNA.

Germline V gives CDR1 SNHLY, CDR2 FYNNEI. V lost 1 base and J 3 bases, leaving 14 bases between the germline ends. This CDR3 region has 16 residues. Measured with immunoSEQ multiplex PCR; TCRdb has only the in-frame clones, and not every one. This table has about 68,000 clones, 85% to 90% appearing once. The sample was peripheral blood. V usage is TRBV2 and J usage is TRBJ2-3, with no clear D. This TCR was sampled from a man aged 50-60 years with acute or convalescent COVID-19. The CDR3 loop reads CASSEGSAFVTDTQYF. The DNA for the CDR3 is TGTGCCAGCAGTGAAGGGAGCGCCTTTGTAACAGATACGCAGTATTTT.